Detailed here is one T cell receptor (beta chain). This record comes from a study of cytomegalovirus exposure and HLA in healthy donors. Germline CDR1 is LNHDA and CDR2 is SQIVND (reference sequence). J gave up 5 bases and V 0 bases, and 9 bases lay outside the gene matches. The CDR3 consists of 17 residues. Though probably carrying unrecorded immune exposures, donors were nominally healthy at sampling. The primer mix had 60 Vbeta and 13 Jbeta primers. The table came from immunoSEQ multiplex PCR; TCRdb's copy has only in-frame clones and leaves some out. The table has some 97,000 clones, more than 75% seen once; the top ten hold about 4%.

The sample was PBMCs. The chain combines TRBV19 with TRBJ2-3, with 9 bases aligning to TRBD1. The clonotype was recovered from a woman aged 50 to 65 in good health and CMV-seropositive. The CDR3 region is CASSIESGTGTLDTQYF. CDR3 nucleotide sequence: TGTGCCAGTAGTATAGAATCCGGGACAGGGACATTAGATACGCAGTATTTT.